This T cell receptor beta chain appears in the sequencing data of a study of blood T cell repertoires in COVID-19. About the research overall: Sites across the United States, Italy and Spain contributed samples from acute and convalescent COVID-19.

Germline V gene lookup returns CDR1 LGHDT and CDR2 YNNKEL (reference sequence). After removal of 2 bases from V and 6 bases from J, the junction contained 8 bases not matched to a gene. This CDR3 spans 15 amino acids. In the original processing: The assay estimated nucleated cells by amplifying reference gene primers. Sequencing used immunoSEQ multiplex PCR; TCRdb keeps in-frame clones, though not all of them. V, J and clone size derive from that table, while D and trimming were established from the DNA sequence. The data contain a few hundred thousand clones, roughly 80% of them seen just once; the ten biggest clones take up more than 0.85%.

Sequenced: peripheral blood. This TCR came from a human donor with acute or convalescent COVID-19. The donor label of this sample is uncertain. V usage is TRBV3-1 (or the pseudogene TRBV3-2) and J usage is TRBJ1-1; 8 nucleotides align to TRBD1. CDR3 amino acids: CASSQRQGSGAEAFF. In nucleotides, the CDR3 is TGTGCCAGCAGCCAAAGACAGGGGTCCGGGGCTGAAGCTTTCTTT.